Following are 20 T cell receptor beta chains from one sample sequenced in a study of blood T cell repertoires in COVID-19. TCRdb keeps only in-frame clones here, not all; method: immunoSEQ multiplex PCR. Of 15,000 to 20,000 clones listed, about 90% are singletons. Input material: peripheral blood. These receptors were taken from a human donor in a cohort sampled during active COVID-19.

V usage is TRBV5-1 and J usage is TRBJ2-7; 8 bases match TRBD2. Unmatched junction bases numbered 0, after V lost 1 base and J lost 0 bases. Germline CDR1 reads SGHRS; CDR2 reads YFSETQ. The CDR3 sequence is 14 residues long. The CDR3 bases are TGCGCCAGCAGCTTGAGCGGGAGCTCCTACGAGCAGTACTTC. This sequence encodes CASSLSGSSYEQYF.

V usage is TRBV7-9 and J usage is TRBJ2-3; D remains ambiguous. CDR1 SEHNR and CDR2 FQNEAQ come from the germline V gene (reference sequence). The V end was cut by 2 bases, the J end by 2 bases, with 8 bases between. The CDR3 is made up of 14 amino acids. The DNA for the CDR3 is TGTGCCAGCAGCTTAAACACATACACAGATACGCAGTATTTT. Its translation: CASSLNTYTDTQYF.

This clone was recorded once. The rearrangement uses TRBV4-2 and TRBJ2-7; 7 positions agree with TRBD2. CDR1 and CDR2 from the germline V gene are LGHNA and YNFKEQ. V dropped 0 bases and J dropped 2; count of bases not matched to a gene: 4. CDR3 length: 15 amino acids. The CDR3 nucleotides are TGTGCCAGCAGCCAAGATGAACGGGGGGCCTACGAGCAGTACTTC. Translated: CASSQDERGAYEQYF.

The V and J genes are TRBV2 and TRBJ1-2; the match to TRBD1 covers 8 bases. Germline-derived CDR1 and CDR2 are SNHLY and FYNNEI. The CDR3 covers 16 residues. V shed 3 bases, J shed 6 bases, and the junction held 12 bases outside the gene matches. The CDR3 region is CASSDSLLDREDGYTF. In nucleotides, the CDR3 is TGTGCCAGCAGTGATTCGCTCCTGGACAGGGAGGATGGCTACACCTTC. The variable domain in full, completed from reference TRBV2 and TRBJ1-2, reads EPEVTQTPSHQVTQMGQEVILRCVPISNHLYFYWYRQILGQKVEFLVSFYNNEISEKSEIFDDQFSVERPDGSNFTLKIRSTKLEDSAMYFCASSDSLLDREDGYTFGSGTRLTVV.

CDR3: CASSQESSNQPQHF. The CDR3 DNA follows: TGCGCCAGCAGCCAAGAGTCTTCGAATCAGCCCCAGCATTTT. V is TRBV4-1 and J is TRBJ1-5; D not resolved. Germline V gene data show CDR1 as MGHRA and CDR2 as YSYEKL. V was clipped by 0 bases and J by 4 bases, with 7 bases between them. The CDR3 runs to 14 residues.

CDR3 sequence reads: CASSSGQNYEQYF. In DNA form, the CDR3 reads TGTGCCAGTAGCTCCGGACAGAACTACGAGCAGTACTTC. The rearrangement uses TRBV19 and TRBJ2-7, with TRBD1 as a possible D gene (6 bases). This CDR3 has 13 residues. V lost 6 bases and J lost 3, with 12 bases in between. CDR1 is LNHDA and CDR2 is SQIVND in the germline V gene (reference sequence).

The genes are TRBV27 and TRBJ2-1; a possible D gene is TRBD1 (5 bases). This CDR3 has 15 amino acids. Germline CDR1 and CDR2: MNHEY and SMNVEV (reference sequence). Trimming took 2 bases from V and 4 from J, leaving 12 bases between them. In DNA, the CDR3 is TGTGCCAGCAGTTTAGGGTTGACAGATTACAATGAGCAGTTCTTC. The encoded protein is CASSLGLTDYNEQFF.

J is TRBJ2-7 and V is TRBV5-6, with 14 bases lining up with TRBD2. The ends lost 4 bases at V and 4 bases at J; junction bases unmatched: 10. The CDR3 runs to 17 residues. Germline CDR1 reads SGHDT; CDR2 reads YYEEEE. Here the CDR3 reads CASSPSGTSGRLYEQYF. CDR3 DNA: TGTGCCAGCAGCCCCTCCGGGACTAGCGGGAGACTATACGAGCAGTACTTC.

This clone was seen once. This sequence joins TRBV6-6 and TRBJ1-2; possibly TRBD1 for D (6 bases). V shed 2 bases and J shed 3 bases, with 7 bases lying between them. CDR3 length: 13 amino acids. Germline lookup yields CDR1 MNHNY and CDR2 SVGAGI (reference sequence). CDR3 sequence (DNA): TGTGCCAGCAGTTACCCAGGGGACTATGGCTACACCTTC. This codes for CASSYPGDYGYTF.

This chain uses TRBV11-2 with TRBJ2-2; D perhaps matches TRBD1 (6 bases). Germline V gene lookup returns CDR1 SGHAT and CDR2 FQNNGV. The CDR3 totals 15 residues. V was pared by 2 bases and J by 6 bases, with 13 bases between. In DNA, the CDR3 is TGTGCCAGCAGCTTATTCAGGGGCGGGTCCGGGGAGCTGTTTTTT. This encodes CASSLFRGGSGELFF.

J is TRBJ1-1 and V is TRBV5-1, with D unresolved. Per the germline V gene, CDR1 is SGHRS and CDR2 is YFSETQ. This CDR3 has 13 amino acids. V lost 4 bases and J 5 bases, leaving 12 bases between the germline ends. The CDR3 loop reads CASSAGFITEAFF. For the CDR3, the DNA is TGCGCCAGCAGCGCCGGTTTCATAACTGAAGCTTTCTTT.

This clone was seen a handful of times. J is TRBJ1-1 and V is TRBV6-2 or TRBV6-3; 7 nucleotides align to TRBD1. V shed 6 bases, J shed 4 bases, and the junction held 8 bases outside the gene matches. Germline V gene lookup returns CDR1 MNHEY and CDR2 SVGEGT. The CDR3 is 14 amino acids. CDR3 protein: CASSSDRVSTEAFF. The CDR3 DNA reads TGTGCCAGCAGCTCTGACAGGGTAAGCACTGAAGCTTTCTTT.

This clone showed up just a few times. The chain uses TRBV2 and TRBJ2-5; 16 nucleotides align to TRBD2. Losses at the gene ends were 6 bases for V and 5 bases for J; bases not matched to a gene: 3. The germline CDR1 and CDR2 sequences are SNHLY and FYNNEI. This CDR3 comprises 15 residues. The CDR3 DNA is TGTGCCAGCAGAGGGACTAGCGGGGGGGCGGAGACCCAGTACTTC. Residues: CASRGTSGGAETQYF.

The chain joins TRBV2 to TRBJ1-5, with TRBD1 matching over 7 bases. Germline trimming cut 7 bases from V and 8 bases from J; bases unmatched to any gene: 8. CDR1 is SNHLY and CDR2 is FYNNEI in the germline V gene. The length of the CDR3 is 13 residues. CDR3 residues: CASTWDRSKPQHF. Written as DNA, the CDR3 is TGTGCCAGCACTTGGGACAGATCTAAGCCCCAGCATTTT.

This sequence joins TRBV7-3 and TRBJ2-3, with D perhaps matching TRBD2 (7 bases). CDR3 length: 15 residues. The germline V gene has CDR1 SGHTA and CDR2 FQGTGA. Trimming removed 3 bases from V and 4 bases from J, with 14 bases in between. CDR3 bases: TGTGCCAGCAGCTTTAGGGGGAGGGCCCCAGATACGCAGTATTTT. Translating gives CASSFRGRAPDTQYF.

The chain is built from TRBV9 and TRBJ1-2, with D perhaps TRBD1 (6 bases). The V end was cut by 0 bases, the J end by 4 bases, with 22 bases between. The CDR3 consists of 18 residues. From germline, CDR1 is SGDLS and CDR2 YYNGEE. DNA for the CDR3: TGTGCCAGCAGCGTAGGTCCTCGACAGGCTGGGCTAGCCTATGGCTACACCTTC. This sequence encodes CASSVGPRQAGLAYGYTF.

The V and J genes are TRBV19 and TRBJ1-2, with 7 bases identical to TRBD1. Germline V gene lookup returns CDR1 LNHDA and CDR2 SQIVND (reference sequence). The trim removed 2 bases at V and 0 bases at J, leaving 3 bases unmatched. The CDR3 totals 15 residues. DNA for the CDR3: TGTGCCAGTAGTATATTCCAGGGGGCTAACTATGGCTACACCTTC. Encoded protein: CASSIFQGANYGYTF.

In its sample, this clone was seen once. The V gene is TRBV16, the J gene TRBJ2-7, with no clear D. The CDR3 runs 13 residues. V was cut by 0 bases and J by 3 bases, with 6 bases left in between. Germline-derived CDR1 and CDR2 are KGHSY and FQNENV. The CDR3 spells CASSQSGSYEQYF. Here the CDR3 DNA reads TGTGCCAGCAGCCAATCGGGCAGCTACGAGCAGTACTTC.

The rearrangement joins TRBV10-3 to TRBJ2-7; a possible D gene is TRBD1 (6 bases). CDR1 and CDR2 from the germline V gene are ENHRY and SYGVKD. This CDR3 has 12 amino acids. The ends were cut back, 10 bases at V and 6 bases at J, with 16 bases in the middle. The CDR3 sequence: CATAGDGGEQYF. CDR3 nucleotide sequence: TGTGCCACCGCAGGGGATGGTGGCGAGCAGTACTTC.

The V call is TRBV27, the J call TRBJ1-1; no definite D call. With 6 bases removed from V and 0 bases from J, the gap between germline ends came to 14 bases. CDR1 is MNHEY, CDR2 SMNVEV, per germline (reference sequence). The CDR3 loop spans 15 amino acids. The CDR3 DNA reads TGTGCCAGCAGCTCAAAACGAGAGATGAACACTGAAGCTTTCTTT. It translates to CASSSKREMNTEAFF.